This TCR beta chain is drawn from a study of blood T cell dynamics during melanoma immunotherapy. Overall study context: Patients with metastatic melanoma got pembrolizumab or nivolumab-ipilimumab as first-line care. General study points: It remained unknown if the driving T cell clones were melanoma-specific.

A fixed DNA input of 350 ng was used per bulk PBMC sample. Using immunoSEQ multiplex PCR, the repertoire was profiled, and TCRdb retains in-frame clones only, with some absent. In the table there are some 12,000 clones, 84% of which are singletons. Time point here: week 3, after first cycle of checkpoint inhibitor. CDR3 length equals 14 residues. From germline, CDR1 is MDHEN and CDR2 SYDVKM. The trim removed 7 bases at V and 0 bases at J, leaving 6 bases unmatched. Regarding this clone: Its cognate antigen is unknown.

Specimen: blood, collected from a patient treated with checkpoint blockade. This rearrangement joins TRBV28 to TRBJ2-7, with 7 positions matching TRBD2. The sequence was collected from a human donor with melanoma. CDR3 nucleotide sequence: TGTGCCAGCAAGAAGAGCGGGGCCTCCTACGAGCAGTACTTC. Its translation is CASKKSGASYEQYF.